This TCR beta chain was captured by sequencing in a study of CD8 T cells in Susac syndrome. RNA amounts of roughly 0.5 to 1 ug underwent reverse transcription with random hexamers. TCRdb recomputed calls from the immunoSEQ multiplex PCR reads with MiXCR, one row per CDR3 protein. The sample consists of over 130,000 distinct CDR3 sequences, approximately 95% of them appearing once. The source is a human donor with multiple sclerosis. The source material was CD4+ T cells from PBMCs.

DNA of the CDR3: TGCGCCAGCAGCCGACTTCTTAGTTTGGTTGAGCAGTTCTTC. It specifies CASSRLLSLVEQFF. V gene TRBV4-1 combines with J gene TRBJ2-1; D uncertain. V lost 4 bases and J 9 bases, leaving 16 bases between the germline ends. The CDR3 length is 14 residues. In germline, CDR1 is MGHRA, CDR2 YSYEKL.